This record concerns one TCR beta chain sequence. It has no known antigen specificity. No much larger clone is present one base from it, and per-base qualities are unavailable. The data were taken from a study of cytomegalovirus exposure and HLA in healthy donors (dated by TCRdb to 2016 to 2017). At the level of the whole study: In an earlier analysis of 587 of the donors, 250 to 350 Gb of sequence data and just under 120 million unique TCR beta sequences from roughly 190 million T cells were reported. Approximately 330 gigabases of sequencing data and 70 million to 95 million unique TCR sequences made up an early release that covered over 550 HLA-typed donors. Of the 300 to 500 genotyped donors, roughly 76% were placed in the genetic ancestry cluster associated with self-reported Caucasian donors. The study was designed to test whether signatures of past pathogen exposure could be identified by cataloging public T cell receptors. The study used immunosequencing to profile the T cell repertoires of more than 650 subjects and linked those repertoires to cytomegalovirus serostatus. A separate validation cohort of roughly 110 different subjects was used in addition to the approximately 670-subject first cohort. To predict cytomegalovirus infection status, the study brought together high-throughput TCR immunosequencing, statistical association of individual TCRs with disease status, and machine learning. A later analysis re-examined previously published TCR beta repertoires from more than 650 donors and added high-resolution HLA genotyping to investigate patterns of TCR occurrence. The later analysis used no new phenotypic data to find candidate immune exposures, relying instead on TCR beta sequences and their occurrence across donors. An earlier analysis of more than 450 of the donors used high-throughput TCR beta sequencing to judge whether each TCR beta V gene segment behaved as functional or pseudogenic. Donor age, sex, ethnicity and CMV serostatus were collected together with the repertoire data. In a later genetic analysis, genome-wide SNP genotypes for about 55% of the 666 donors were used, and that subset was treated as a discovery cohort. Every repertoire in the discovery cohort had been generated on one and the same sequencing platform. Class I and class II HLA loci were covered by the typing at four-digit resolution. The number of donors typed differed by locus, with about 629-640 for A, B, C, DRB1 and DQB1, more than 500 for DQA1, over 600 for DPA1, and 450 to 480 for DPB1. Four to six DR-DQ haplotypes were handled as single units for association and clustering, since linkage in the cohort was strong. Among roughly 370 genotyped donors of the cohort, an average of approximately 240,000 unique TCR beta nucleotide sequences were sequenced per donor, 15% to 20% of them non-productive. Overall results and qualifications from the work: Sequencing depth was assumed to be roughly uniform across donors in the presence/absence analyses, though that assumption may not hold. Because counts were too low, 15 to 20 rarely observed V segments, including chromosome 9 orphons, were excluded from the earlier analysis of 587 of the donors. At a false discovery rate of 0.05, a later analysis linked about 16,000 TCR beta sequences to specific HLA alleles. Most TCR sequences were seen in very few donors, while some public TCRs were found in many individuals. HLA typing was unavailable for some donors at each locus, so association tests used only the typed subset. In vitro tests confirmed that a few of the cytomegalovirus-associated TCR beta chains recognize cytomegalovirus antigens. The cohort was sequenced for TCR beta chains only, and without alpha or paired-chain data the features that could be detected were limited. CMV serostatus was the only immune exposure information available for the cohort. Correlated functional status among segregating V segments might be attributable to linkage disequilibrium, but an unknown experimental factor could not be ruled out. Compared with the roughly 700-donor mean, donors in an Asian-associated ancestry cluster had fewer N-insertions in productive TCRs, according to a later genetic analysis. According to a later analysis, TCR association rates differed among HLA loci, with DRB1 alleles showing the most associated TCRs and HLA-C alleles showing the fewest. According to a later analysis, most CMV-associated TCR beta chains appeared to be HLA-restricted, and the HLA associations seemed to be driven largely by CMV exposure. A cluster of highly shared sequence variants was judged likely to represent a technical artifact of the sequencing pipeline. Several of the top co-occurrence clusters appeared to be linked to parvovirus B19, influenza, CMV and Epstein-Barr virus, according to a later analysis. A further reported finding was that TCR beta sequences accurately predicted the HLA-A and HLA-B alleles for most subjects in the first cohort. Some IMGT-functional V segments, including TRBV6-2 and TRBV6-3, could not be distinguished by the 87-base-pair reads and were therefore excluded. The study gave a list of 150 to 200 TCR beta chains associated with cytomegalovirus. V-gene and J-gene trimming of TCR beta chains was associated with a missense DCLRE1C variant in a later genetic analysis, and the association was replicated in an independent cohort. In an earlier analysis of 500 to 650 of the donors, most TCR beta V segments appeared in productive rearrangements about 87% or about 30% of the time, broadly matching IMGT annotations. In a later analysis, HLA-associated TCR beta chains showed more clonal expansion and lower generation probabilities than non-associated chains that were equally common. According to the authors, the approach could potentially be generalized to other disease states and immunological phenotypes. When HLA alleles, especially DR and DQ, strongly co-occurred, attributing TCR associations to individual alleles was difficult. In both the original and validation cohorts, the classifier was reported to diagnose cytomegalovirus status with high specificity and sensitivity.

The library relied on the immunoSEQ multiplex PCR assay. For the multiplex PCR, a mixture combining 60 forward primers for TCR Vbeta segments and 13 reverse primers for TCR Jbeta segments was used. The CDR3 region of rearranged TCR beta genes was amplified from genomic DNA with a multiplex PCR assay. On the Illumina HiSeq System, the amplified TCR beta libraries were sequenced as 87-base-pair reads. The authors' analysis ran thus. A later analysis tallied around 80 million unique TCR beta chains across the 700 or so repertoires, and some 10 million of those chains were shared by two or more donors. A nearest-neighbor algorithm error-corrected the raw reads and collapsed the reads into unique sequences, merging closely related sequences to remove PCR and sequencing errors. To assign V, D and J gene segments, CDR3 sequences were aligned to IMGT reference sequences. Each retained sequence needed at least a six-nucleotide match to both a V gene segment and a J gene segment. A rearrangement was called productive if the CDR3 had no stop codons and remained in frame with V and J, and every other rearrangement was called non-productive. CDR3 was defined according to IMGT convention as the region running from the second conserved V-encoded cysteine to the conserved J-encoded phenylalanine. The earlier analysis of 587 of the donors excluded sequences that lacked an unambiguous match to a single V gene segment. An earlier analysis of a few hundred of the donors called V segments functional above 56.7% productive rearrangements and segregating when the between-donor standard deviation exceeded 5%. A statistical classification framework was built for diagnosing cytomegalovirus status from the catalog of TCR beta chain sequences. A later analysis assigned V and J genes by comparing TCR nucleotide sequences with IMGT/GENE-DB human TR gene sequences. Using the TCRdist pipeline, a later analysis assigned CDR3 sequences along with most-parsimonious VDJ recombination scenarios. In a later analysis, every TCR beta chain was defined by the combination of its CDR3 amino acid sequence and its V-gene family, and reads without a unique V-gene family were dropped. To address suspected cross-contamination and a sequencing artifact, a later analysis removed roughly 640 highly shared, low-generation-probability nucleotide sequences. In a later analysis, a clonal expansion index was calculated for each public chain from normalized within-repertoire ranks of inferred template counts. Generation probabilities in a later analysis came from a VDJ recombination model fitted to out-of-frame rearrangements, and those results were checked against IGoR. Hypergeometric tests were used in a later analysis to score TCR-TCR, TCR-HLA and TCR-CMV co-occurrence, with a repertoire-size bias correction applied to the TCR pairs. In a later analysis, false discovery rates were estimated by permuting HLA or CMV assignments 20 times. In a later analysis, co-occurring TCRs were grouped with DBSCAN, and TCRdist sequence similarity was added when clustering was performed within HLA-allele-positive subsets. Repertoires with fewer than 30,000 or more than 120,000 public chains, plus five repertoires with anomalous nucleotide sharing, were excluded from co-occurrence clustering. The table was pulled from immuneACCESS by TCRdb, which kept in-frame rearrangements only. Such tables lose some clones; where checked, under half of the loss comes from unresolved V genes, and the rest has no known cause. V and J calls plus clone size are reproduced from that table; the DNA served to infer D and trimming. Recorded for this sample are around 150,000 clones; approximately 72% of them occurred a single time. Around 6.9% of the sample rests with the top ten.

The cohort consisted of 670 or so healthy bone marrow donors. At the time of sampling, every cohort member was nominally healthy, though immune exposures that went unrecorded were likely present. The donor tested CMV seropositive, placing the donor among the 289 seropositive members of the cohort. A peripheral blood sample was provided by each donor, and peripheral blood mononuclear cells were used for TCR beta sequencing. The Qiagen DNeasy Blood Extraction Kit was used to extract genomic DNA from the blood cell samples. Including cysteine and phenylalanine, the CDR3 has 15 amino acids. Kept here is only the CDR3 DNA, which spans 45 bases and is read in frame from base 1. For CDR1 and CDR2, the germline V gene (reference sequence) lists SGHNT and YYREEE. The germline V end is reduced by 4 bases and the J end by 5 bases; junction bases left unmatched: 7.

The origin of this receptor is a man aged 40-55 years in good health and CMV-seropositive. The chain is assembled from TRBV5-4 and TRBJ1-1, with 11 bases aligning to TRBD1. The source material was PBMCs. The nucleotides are TGTGCCAGCAGCGGTGGACAGGGGGCAAGGACTGAAGCTTTCTTT. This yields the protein CASSGGQGARTEAFF.